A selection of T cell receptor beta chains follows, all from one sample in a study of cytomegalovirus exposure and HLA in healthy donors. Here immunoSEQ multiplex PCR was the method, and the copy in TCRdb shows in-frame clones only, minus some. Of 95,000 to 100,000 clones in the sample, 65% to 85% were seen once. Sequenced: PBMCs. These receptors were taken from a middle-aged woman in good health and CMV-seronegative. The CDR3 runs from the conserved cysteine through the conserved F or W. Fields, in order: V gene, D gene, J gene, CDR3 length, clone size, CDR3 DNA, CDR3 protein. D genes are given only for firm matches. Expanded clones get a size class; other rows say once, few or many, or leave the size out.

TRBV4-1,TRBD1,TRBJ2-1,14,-,TGCGCCAGCAGCCTTTCAACAGGGGACAATGAGCAGTTCTTC,CASSLSTGDNEQFF
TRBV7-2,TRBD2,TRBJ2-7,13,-,TGTGCCAGCAGTCCTCCCTCCCTAGCGGGAGGGTACTTC,CASSPPSLAGGYF
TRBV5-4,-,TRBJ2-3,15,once,TGTGCCAGCAGCTTCCGACTAGGGCGCACAGATACGCAGTATTTT,CASSFRLGRTDTQYF
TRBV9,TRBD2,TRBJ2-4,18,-,TGTGCCAGCAGCGATTGGACTAGCGGGAGCGGTGCCAAAAACATTCAGTACTTC,CASSDWTSGSGAKNIQYF
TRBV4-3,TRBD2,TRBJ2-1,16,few,TGCGCCAGCAGCCAAGCGAGCGGGGGGCCCTTCCGCGAGCAGTTCTTC,CASSQASGGPFREQFF
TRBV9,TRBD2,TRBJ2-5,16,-,TGTGCCAGCAATCGACTAGCGGGGGGGCCCCAAGAGACCCAGTACTTC,CASNRLAGGPQETQYF
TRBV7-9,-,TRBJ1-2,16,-,TGTGCCAGCAGCTTAGCCGTTCAGTTGGCATTCGGGGGCTACACCTTC,CASSLAVQLAFGGYTF
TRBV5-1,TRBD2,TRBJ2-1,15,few,TGCGCCAGCAGCCTATCGGGGGGAGGGTACAATGAGCAGTTCTTC,CASSLSGGGYNEQFF
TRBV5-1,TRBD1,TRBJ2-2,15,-,TGCGCCAGCAGCTTGTGGGACAGAAACACCGGGGAGCTGTTTTTT,CASSLWDRNTGELFF
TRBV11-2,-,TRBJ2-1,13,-,TGTGCCAGCACTGGCGGGGTATACAATGAGCAGTTCTTC,CASTGGVYNEQFF
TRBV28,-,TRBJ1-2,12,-,TGTGCCAGCACCCTGACCGGGAGGGGCTACACCTTC,CASTLTGRGYTF
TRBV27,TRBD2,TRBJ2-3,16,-,TGTGCCAGCAGTTTAAGAGCGGGAGCTTGGACAGATACGCAGTATTTT,CASSLRAGAWTDTQYF
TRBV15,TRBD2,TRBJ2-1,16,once,TGTGCCACCAGCAGAGGTCTAGCGGGAGAGCGAGGTGAGCAGTTCTTC,CATSRGLAGERGEQFF
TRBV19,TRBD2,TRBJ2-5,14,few,TGTGCCAGTACCAGCGGGGGGACACGGGAGACCCAGTACTTC,CASTSGGTRETQYF
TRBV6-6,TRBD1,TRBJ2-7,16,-,TGTGCCAGCAGTTACGGCCGGGACAGGGGGTCTTACGAGCAGTACTTC,CASSYGRDRGSYEQYF
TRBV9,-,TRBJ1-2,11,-,TGTGCCAGCAGCGCCAGGGGAGACTACACCTTC,CASSARGDYTF
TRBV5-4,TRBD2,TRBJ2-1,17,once,TGTGCCAGCAGCTCTAATTCTTGGCGGGAGGCCTACAATGAGCAGTTCTTC,CASSSNSWREAYNEQFF
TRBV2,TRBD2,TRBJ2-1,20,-,TGTGCCAGCAGTGAAGCGCGGGGACTAGCGGGAGTCATAGGGGACAATGAGCAGTTCTTC,CASSEARGLAGVIGDNEQFF
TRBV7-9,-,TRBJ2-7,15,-,TGTGCCAGCAGCCCGCCCGGGTTAGGGGGTGTCGAGCAGTACTTC,CASSPPGLGGVEQYF
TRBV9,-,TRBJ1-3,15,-,TGTGCCAGCAGCGGGGGACTGCTCTCTGGAAACACCATATATTTT,CASSGGLLSGNTIYF
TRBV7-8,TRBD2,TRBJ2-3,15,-,TGTGCCAGCAGCTTATTCGGGAGGGCCGGAGATACGCAGTATTTT,CASSLFGRAGDTQYF
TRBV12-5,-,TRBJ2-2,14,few,TGTGCTAGTGGTTTGGGGGGCTCAACCGGGGAGCTGTTTTTT,CASGLGGSTGELFF
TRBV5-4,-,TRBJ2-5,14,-,TGTGCCAGCAGCTTGGGACTGGCGGTAGAGACCCAGTACTTC,CASSLGLAVETQYF